This T cell receptor beta chain was captured by sequencing in a study of brain T cells in children with intractable seizures. TCRdb keeps only in-frame clones here, not all; method: immunoSEQ multiplex PCR. The sample has about 64,000 clones, 90% to 96% seen once. The V gene's germline CDR1 is SGHDT and CDR2 YYEEEE. The ends were cut back, 6 bases at V and 2 bases at J, with 21 bases in the middle. This CDR3 has 17 residues. The chain links TRBV5-6 to TRBJ1-3; TRBD1 might be the D (6 bases). This TCR came from a boy under two years old with focal cortical dysplasia and intractable seizures. The source material was peripheral blood, sampled at surgery. CDR3 nucleotides: TGTGCCAGCAAACTTCGGGTACCGGGGGCGGCTGGAAACACCATATATTTT. Translating it yields CASKLRVPGAAGNTIYF.